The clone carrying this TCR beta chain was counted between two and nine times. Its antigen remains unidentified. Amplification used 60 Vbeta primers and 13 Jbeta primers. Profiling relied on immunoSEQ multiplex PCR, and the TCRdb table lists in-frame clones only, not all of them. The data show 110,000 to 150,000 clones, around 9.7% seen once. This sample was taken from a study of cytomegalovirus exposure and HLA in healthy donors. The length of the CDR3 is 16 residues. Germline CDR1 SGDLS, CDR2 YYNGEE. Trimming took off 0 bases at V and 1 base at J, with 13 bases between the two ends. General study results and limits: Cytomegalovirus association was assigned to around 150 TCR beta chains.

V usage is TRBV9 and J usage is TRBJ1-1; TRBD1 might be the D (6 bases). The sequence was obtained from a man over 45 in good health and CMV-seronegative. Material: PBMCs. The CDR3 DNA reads TGTGCCAGCAGCGTAGTCCAGGGGAGTGGGAACACTGAAGCTTTCTTT. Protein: CASSVVQGSGNTEAFF.